The clone carrying this TCR beta chain was seen just once. Only CD45RO-negative cells positively selected for CCR7 counted as naive CD8 cells, so terminally differentiated effector memory CD45RA+ cells were excluded. This entry belongs to a study of shared clonotypes between healthy human individuals. The data were produced by immunoSEQ multiplex PCR, yet TCRdb's version contains in-frame clones alone and is incomplete. The sample has about 820,000 clones; roughly 92% are singletons. This CDR3 has 15 residues. V was pared by 2 bases and J by 0 bases, with 8 bases between. CDR1 and CDR2 (germline): SEHNR, FQNEAQ (reference sequence).

This sequence was found in a man between 25 and 39 years old in good health. The V gene is TRBV7-9, the J gene TRBJ1-5; D is undetermined. Sequenced sample: naive CD8+ T cells sorted from blood. The CDR3 sequence: CASSLFGNSNQPQHF. For the CDR3, the DNA is TGTGCCAGCAGCTTATTTGGAAATAGCAATCAGCCCCAGCATTTT. The whole variable domain, remainder taken from reference TRBV7-9 and TRBJ1-5, is DTGVSQNPRHKITKRGQNVTFRCDPISEHNRLYWYRQTLGQGPEFLTYFQNEAQLEKSRLLSDRFSAERPKGSFSTLEIQRTEQGDSAMYLCASSLFGNSNQPQHFGDGTRLSIL.